Given below is one T cell receptor beta chain in context. The CDR3 has 17 amino acids. Trimming pared 0 bases from V and 0 bases from J, leaving 14 bases between. Germline lookup yields CDR1 LNHNV and CDR2 YYDKDF (reference sequence). Profiling relied on immunoSEQ multiplex PCR, and the TCRdb table lists in-frame clones only, not all of them. Seen here are more than 85,000 clones, roughly 80% observed once, and the top ten hold roughly an eighth. The data stem from a study of control samples from healthy donors and cancer patients. The sequence came from a woman in her 50s in good health. The sequencing sample was made of blood. V is TRBV15 and J is TRBJ1-1, with TRBD1 as a possible D gene (5 bases). The CDR3 is CATSRDEQGLMNTEAFF. The DNA for the CDR3 is TGTGCCACCAGCAGAGATGAGCAGGGCCTCATGAACACTGAAGCTTTCTTT.